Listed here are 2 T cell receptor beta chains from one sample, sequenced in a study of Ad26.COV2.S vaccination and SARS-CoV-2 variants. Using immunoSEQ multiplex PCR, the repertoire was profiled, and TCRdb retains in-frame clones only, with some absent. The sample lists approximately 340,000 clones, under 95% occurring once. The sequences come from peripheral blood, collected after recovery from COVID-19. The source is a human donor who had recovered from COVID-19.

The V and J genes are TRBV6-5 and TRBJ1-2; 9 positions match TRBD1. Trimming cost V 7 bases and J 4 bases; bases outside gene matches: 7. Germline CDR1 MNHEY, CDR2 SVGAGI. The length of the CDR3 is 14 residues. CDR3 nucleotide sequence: TGTGCCAGCAATAGGGACAGGGAAGGCTATGGCTACACCTTC. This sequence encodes CASNRDREGYGYTF.

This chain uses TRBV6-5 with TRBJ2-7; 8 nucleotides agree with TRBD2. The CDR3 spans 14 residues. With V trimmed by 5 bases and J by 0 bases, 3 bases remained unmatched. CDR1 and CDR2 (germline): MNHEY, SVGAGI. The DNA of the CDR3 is TGTGCCAGCAGTCTAGCGGGCTTCTCCTACGAGCAGTACTTC. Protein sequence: CASSLAGFSYEQYF.